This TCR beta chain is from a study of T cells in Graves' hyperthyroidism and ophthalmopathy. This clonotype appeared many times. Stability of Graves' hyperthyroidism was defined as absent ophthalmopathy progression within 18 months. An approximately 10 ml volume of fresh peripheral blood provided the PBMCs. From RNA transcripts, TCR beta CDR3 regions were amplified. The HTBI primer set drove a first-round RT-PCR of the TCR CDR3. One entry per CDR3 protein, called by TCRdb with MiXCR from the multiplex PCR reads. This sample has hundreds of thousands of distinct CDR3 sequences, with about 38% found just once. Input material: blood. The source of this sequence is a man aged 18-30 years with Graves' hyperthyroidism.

The CDR3 DNA reads as TGTGCCATCAGTGCGCTAGCGGGAGAAGAGACCCAGTACTTC. It yields the protein CAISALAGEETQYF. The V call is TRBV10-3, the J call TRBJ2-5, with 10 bases matching TRBD2. V gave up 4 bases and J gave up 3 bases; unmatched junction bases: 2. The CDR3 is made up of 14 amino acids. The germline gives CDR1 ENHRY, CDR2 SYGVKD.